These 19 T cell receptor beta chains were sequenced from one sample in a study of patients and donors after allogeneic stem cell transplantation. One entry per CDR3 protein, called by TCRdb with MiXCR from the RT-PCR reads. The table lists 800,000 to 1,000,000 distinct CDR3 sequences, roughly 18% of them singletons. Material for sequencing was blood, either unsorted or a sorted T cell fraction (not recorded which). The receptors originated from a human donor who was either an allogeneic HSCT recipient or a stem cell or donor lymphocyte infusion donor (not recorded which). It is not recorded whose cells these are; they may come from a transplant donor.

This sequence joins TRBV4-3 and TRBJ1-1; TRBD1 might be the D (6 bases). The V end lost 0 bases, the J end lost 5 bases, and 10 bases lay between the germline ends. CDR1 and CDR2 (germline): LGHNA, YSLEER. The CDR3 contains 14 residues. CDR3 region: CASSQDWGPTEAFF. The CDR3 coding sequence is TGCGCCAGCAGCCAAGATTGGGGGCCTACTGAAGCTTTCTTT.

This clonotype was observed at least ten times. The chain links TRBV24-1 to TRBJ2-3; the D gene is possibly TRBD2 (6 bases). In germline, CDR1 is KGHDR, CDR2 SFDVKD. Trimming took off 0 bases at V and 6 bases at J, with 15 bases between the two ends. The CDR3 consists of 16 residues. The CDR3 nucleotides are TGTGCCACCAGTGATTTGAACGGGGGAGTCGGGGATACGCAGTATTTT. This translates into CATSDLNGGVGDTQYF.

This rearrangement joins TRBV2 to TRBJ2-1; the match to TRBD2 covers 12 bases. V was clipped by 2 bases and J by 1 base; unmatched bases: 6. Germline values: CDR1 SNHLY, CDR2 FYNNEI. This CDR3 comprises 18 residues. The CDR3, as DNA: TGTGCCAGCAGTGAAAGACTAGCGGGGGAACCTTCCTACAATGAGCAGTTCTTC. Protein: CASSERLAGEPSYNEQFF. Together with reference TRBV2 and TRBJ2-1, the CDR3 gives the full variable domain: EPEVTQTPSHQVTQMGQEVILRCVPISNHLYFYWYRQILGQKVEFLVSFYNNEISEKSEIFDDQFSVERPDGSNFTLKIRSTKLEDSAMYFCASSERLAGEPSYNEQFFGPGTRLTVL.

In this sample, this clonotype turned up a few times. The V and J genes are TRBV20-1 and TRBJ1-1, with D possibly TRBD1 on 6 matching bases. V lost 1 base and J 1 base, leaving 19 bases between the germline ends. Germline values: CDR1 DFQATT, CDR2 SNEGSKA (reference sequence). The CDR3 totals 17 residues. As DNA, the CDR3 is TGCAGTGCTAGAGCCCAGCAGGGGCTTTCAAGGAACACTGAAGCTTTCTTT. It specifies CSARAQQGLSRNTEAFF.

This clonotype was observed a handful of times. V usage is TRBV5-1 and J usage is TRBJ1-2; 9 bases are shared with TRBD1. The germline gives CDR1 SGHRS, CDR2 YFSETQ. The V and J ends lost 6 bases and 5 bases, in that order; junction bases with no gene match: 14. The CDR3 has 16 residues. The CDR3 loop is CASNSGQGRFGYGYTF. CDR3 sequence (DNA): TGCGCCAGCAACTCGGGACAGGGACGGTTTGGGTATGGCTACACCTTC.

The rearrangement uses TRBV5-4 and TRBJ1-1; TRBD1 matches at 7 bases. The CDR3 loop spans 16 amino acids. From germline, CDR1 is SGHNT and CDR2 YYREEE (reference sequence). The V gene end was trimmed by 4 bases and the J gene end by 4 bases; junction bases not matched to a gene: 13. The CDR3 sequence is CASSTGTVSLSTEAFF. Here the CDR3 DNA reads TGTGCCAGCAGCACCGGGACAGTGAGCTTGAGCACTGAAGCTTTCTTT.

The table lists this clonotype with a few counts. The CDR3 DNA is TGCGCCAGCAGCTCTGGGGTCAAGGAAGGGACCCAGTACTTC. Translated: CASSSGVKEGTQYF. The rearrangement joins TRBV5-1 to TRBJ2-5, with no clear D. V lost 3 bases, J lost 7 bases, and 16 bases lay in between. This CDR3 contains 14 residues. Germline CDR1 and CDR2: SGHRS and YFSETQ.

The chain carries TRBV27 and TRBJ2-2, with D possibly being TRBD1 (6 bases). The V gene's germline CDR1 is MNHEY and CDR2 SMNVEV (reference sequence). CDR3 length: 18 residues. V was clipped by 2 bases and J by 0 bases, with 16 bases between them. CDR3 in DNA: TGTGCCAGCAGTTTACGAGGAAGGACAGACGCGAACACCGGGGAGCTGTTTTTT. The encoded protein is CASSLRGRTDANTGELFF.

The rearrangement links TRBV4-3 to TRBJ2-7; TRBD2 matches at 10 bases. Germline assignment: CDR1 LGHNA and CDR2 YSLEER. Trimming cost V 0 bases and J 4 bases; bases outside gene matches: 12. The CDR3 has 18 amino acids. This CDR3 reads CASSQDTPAGGLSYEQYF. CDR3 nucleotide sequence: TGCGCCAGCAGCCAAGATACCCCAGCGGGGGGGTTGTCGTACGAGCAGTACTTC.

A word on this clonotype: One end of the junction is discordant with germline, which a read error may explain. CDR3 DNA: TGCAGCGTTGGGGCTGGGGTGAGGAACTCTGAAGCTTTCTTT. This gives the protein CSVGAGVRNSEAFF. This rearrangement joins TRBV29-1 to TRBJ1-1; the D is unclear. The CDR3 contains 14 residues. Germline V lookup: CDR1 SQVTM, CDR2 ANQGSEA. The full variable domain, with the rest looked up from reference TRBV29-1 and TRBJ1-1, is SAVISQKPSRDICQRGTSLTIQCQVDSQVTMMFWYRQQPGQSLTLIATANQGSEATYESGFVIDKFPISRPNLTFSTLTVSNMSPEDSSIYLCSVGAGVRNSEAFFGQGTRLTVV.

Only a few counts were recorded for this clonotype. J is TRBJ1-6 and V is TRBV7-8; 7 nucleotides align to TRBD1. Trimming at V came to 5 bases and at J to 5 bases, leaving 12 bases not matched to a gene. The CDR3 has 17 residues. Germline CDR1 is SGHVS and CDR2 is FQNEAQ. CDR3 region: CASSQPGQPINNSPLHF. CDR3 sequence (DNA): TGTGCCAGCAGCCAGCCGGGACAGCCGATTAATAATTCACCCCTCCACTTT.

In its sample, this clonotype was seen many times. With a much larger clone just one base away, this may be a read error. V gene TRBV5-1 combines with J gene TRBJ1-1; possibly TRBD1 for D (5 bases). The CDR3 consists of 12 residues. CDR1 and CDR2 from the germline V gene are SGHRS and YFSETQ. The CDR3 here is CASSWGGTEAFF. The DNA for the CDR3 is TGTGCCAGCAGCTGGGGGGGCACTGAAGCTTTCTTT. Complete variable domain (other parts from reference TRBV5-1 and TRBJ1-1): KAGVTQTPRYLIKTRGQQVTLSCSPISGHRSVSWYQQTPGQGLQFLFEYFSETQRNKGNFPGRFSGRQFSNSRSEMNVSTLELGDSALYLCASSWGGTEAFFGQGTRLTVV.

The chain has TRBV5-1 and TRBJ2-3; D call uncertain. V lost 3 bases, J lost 3 bases, and 11 bases lay in between. Germline CDR1 reads SGHRS; CDR2 reads YFSETQ. This CDR3 is built from 14 residues. DNA of the CDR3: TGCGCCAGCAGCTCCCTGGTGGGAACAGATACGCAGTATTTT. It yields the protein CASSSLVGTDTQYF.

The CDR3: CSVGAVAGGYTGELFF. The DNA of the CDR3 is TGCAGCGTTGGAGCCGTAGCGGGAGGCTACACCGGGGAGCTGTTTTTT. This chain uses TRBV29-1 with TRBJ2-2; 10 bases fit TRBD2. The CDR3 has 16 amino acids. The germline V gene has CDR1 SQVTM and CDR2 ANQGSEA. V lost 4 bases to trimming and J lost 3 bases; unmatched junction nucleotides: 8.

This sequence joins TRBV27 and TRBJ2-3; 7 bases align to TRBD1. The CDR3 sequence is 16 residues long. Germline CDR1 and CDR2: MNHEY and SMNVEV (reference sequence). J was trimmed by 5 bases and V by 0 bases; bases with no gene match: 8. CDR3 bases: TGTGCCAGCAGTTTATCACCTGACAGGGTAGGAGATACGCAGTATTTT. This encodes CASSLSPDRVGDTQYF.

In this sample, this clonotype turned up a few times. In nucleotides, the CDR3 is TGTGCCAGCAGCTTAGCCCCGGGACAGGGGAGGCCCCAGCATTTT. This encodes CASSLAPGQGRPQHF. The chain uses TRBV7-6 and TRBJ1-5; 10 positions agree with TRBD1. With 0 bases clipped from V and 9 bases from J, the junction kept 5 bases outside the gene matches. CDR3 length equals 15 residues. Germline CDR1 SGHVS, CDR2 FNYEAQ.

The chain combines TRBV12-3 or TRBV12-4 with TRBJ2-3, with 9 nucleotides matching TRBD2. V lost 6 bases and J lost 7; bases outside the gene matches: 11. The CDR3 contains 15 residues. CDR3 amino acids: CASRSTGTSMYTQYF. For the CDR3, the DNA is TGTGCCAGCAGATCAACCGGGACTAGCATGTATACGCAGTATTTT.

V gene TRBV12-5 combines with J gene TRBJ2-7; D unclear. Germline CDR1 reads LGHNT; CDR2 reads FRNRAP. The CDR3 is 13 amino acids. With 5 bases removed from V and 0 bases from J, the gap between germline ends came to 8 bases. The CDR3 sequence is CASGPASSYEQYF. The CDR3 DNA is TGTGCTAGTGGTCCAGCGAGCTCCTACGAGCAGTACTTC.

This clonotype has just a few counts. This chain connects TRBV11-1 to TRBJ1-1; 10 bases fit TRBD1. Germline lookup yields CDR1 SGHAT and CDR2 FQDESV (reference sequence). The junction had 8 bases not matched to a gene; V was cut back by 1 base and J by 0 bases. The CDR3 extends over 18 amino acids. The CDR3 loop reads CASSLGTGGRGMNTEAFF. CDR3 coding DNA: TGTGCCAGCAGCTTAGGGACAGGGGGGAGGGGCATGAACACTGAAGCTTTCTTT.